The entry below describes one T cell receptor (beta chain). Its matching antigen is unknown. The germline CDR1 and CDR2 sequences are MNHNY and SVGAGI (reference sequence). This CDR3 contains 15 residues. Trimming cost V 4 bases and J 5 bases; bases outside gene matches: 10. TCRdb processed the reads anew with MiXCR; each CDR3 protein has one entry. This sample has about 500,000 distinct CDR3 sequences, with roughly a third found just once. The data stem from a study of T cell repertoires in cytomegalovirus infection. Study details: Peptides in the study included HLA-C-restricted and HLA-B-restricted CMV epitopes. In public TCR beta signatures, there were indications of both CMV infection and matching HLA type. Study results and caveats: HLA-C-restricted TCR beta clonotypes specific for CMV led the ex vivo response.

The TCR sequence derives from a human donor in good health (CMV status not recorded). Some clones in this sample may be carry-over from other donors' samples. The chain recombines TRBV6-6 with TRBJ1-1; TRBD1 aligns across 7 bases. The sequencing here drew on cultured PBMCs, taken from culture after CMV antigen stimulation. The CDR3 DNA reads TGTGCCAGCAGTTTTCCGCAGGGGGAAAGGACTGAAGCTTTCTTT. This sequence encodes CASSFPQGERTEAFF.